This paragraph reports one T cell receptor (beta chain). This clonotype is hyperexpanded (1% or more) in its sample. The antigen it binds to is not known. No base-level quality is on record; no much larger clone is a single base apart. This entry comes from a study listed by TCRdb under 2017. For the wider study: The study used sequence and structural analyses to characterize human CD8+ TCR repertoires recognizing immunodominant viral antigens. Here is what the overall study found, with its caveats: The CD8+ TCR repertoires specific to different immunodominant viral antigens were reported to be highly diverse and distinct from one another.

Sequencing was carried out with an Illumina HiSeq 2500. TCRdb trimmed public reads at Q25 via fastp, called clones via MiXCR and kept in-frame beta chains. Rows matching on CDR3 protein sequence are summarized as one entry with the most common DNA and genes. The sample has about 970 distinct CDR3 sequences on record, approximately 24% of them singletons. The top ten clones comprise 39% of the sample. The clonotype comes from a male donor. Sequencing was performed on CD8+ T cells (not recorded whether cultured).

The CDR3: CASSLWDTGEQYF. Here is the DNA: TGCGCCAGCAGCTTATGGGACACTGGAGAGCAGTACTTC. The chain is encoded by TRBV5-1 joined to TRBJ2-7; possibly the D gene is TRBD1, per 6 matching bases. The CDR3 goes from the cysteine to the phenylalanine over 13 residues. The sequence is cut down to CDR3 DNA, 39 bases in frame from base 1. The trim is 2 bases for V and 7 bases for J, with a gap of 13 bases between the germline ends. CDR1 is given as SGHRS and CDR2 as YFSETQ, both from the germline V gene.